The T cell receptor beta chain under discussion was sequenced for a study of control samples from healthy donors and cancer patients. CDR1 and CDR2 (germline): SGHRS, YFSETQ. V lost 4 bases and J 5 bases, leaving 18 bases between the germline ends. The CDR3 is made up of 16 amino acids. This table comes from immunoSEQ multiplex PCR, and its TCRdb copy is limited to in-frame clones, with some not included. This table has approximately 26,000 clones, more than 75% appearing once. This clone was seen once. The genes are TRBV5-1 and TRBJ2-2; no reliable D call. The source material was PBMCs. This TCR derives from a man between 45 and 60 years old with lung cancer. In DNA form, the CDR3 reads TGCGCCAGCAGCAATATACTAAGTTTGGGTACCGGGGAGCTGTTTTTT. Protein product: CASSNILSLGTGELFF.